This T cell receptor (beta chain) derives from a study of cytomegalovirus exposure and HLA in healthy donors. Study results and limitations: In the 120 or so validation repertoires, around 95% of cluster scores exceeded 0, per a later analysis. The majority of TCR sequences were rare, yet some public TCRs appeared in many donors.

The CDR3 extends over 14 amino acids. Germline-derived CDR1 and CDR2 are SNHLY and FYNNEI. About this clone itself: Its antigen is still unknown. One end of the junction does not line up with germline, which may come from a read error.

Clones were sequenced by immunoSEQ multiplex PCR, and TCRdb holds only the in-frame ones, with some missing. The sample has 350,000 or so clones; roughly 89% are singletons. The clonotype originates from a woman aged 18-35 years in good health and CMV-seronegative. The chain recombines TRBV2 with TRBJ2-7, with 7 bases matching TRBD2. Sequenced input: PBMCs. The CDR3 loop reads CASITTIFSAGPFF. The CDR3 nucleotides are TGTGCCAGCATCACGACTATTTTTTCAGCGGGGCCCTTCTTC. Looking up the rest from reference TRBV2 and TRBJ2-7 gives the full variable domain: EPEVTQTPSHQVTQMGQEVILRCVPISNHLYFYWYRQILGQKVEFLVSFYNNEISEKSEIFDDQFSVERPDGSNFTLKIRSTKLEDSAMYFCASITTIFSAGPFFGPGTRLTVT.